The clone carrying this TCR beta chain was recorded a few times. Its antigen is not known. The germline gives CDR1 MNHEY, CDR2 SVGAGI. Trimming pared 2 bases from V and 3 bases from J, leaving 11 bases between. This CDR3 is 14 amino acids long. The data were obtained in a study of T cell repertoires in cytomegalovirus infection. Study-wide context: Matching HLA type, along with CMV infection, was indicated by public TCR beta signatures. General study results and limits: Across the ex vivo response, the dominant clonotypes were HLA-C-restricted CMV-specific TCR beta clonotypes. Summed frequency of shared TCR beta families picked out CMV carriers who also had the relevant HLA.

MiXCR was run by TCRdb on the reads, yielding one entry per CDR3 protein. The sample lists approximately 250,000 distinct CDR3 sequences; over 20% were seen once. The sequence derives from a human donor in good health (CMV status not recorded). Some clones in this sample may be carry-over from other donors' samples. The rearrangement joins TRBV6-5 to TRBJ2-7; D is undetermined. The sequenced sample consisted of CD8+ T cells from PBMCs. The CDR3 loop reads CASSYGRSHYEQYF. CDR3 DNA: TGTGCCAGCAGTTACGGACGTAGCCACTACGAGCAGTACTTC.